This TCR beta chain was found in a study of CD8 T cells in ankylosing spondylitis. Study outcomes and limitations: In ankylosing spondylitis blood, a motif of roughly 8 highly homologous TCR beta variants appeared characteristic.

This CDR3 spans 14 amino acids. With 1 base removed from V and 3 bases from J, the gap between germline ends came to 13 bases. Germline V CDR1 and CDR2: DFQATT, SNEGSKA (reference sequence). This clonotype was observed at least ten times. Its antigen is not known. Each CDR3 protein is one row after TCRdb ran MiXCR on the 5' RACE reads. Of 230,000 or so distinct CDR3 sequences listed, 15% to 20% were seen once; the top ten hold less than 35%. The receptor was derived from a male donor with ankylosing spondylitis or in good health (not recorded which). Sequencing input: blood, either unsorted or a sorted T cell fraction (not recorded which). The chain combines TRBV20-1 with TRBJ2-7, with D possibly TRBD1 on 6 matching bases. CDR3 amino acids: CSARGQEIFYEQYF. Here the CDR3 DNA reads TGCAGTGCTAGAGGACAGGAGATCTTCTACGAGCAGTACTTC.